The rows below give T cell receptor beta chains drawn from one sample of a study of T-cell reconstitution after alpha-beta-depleted transplantation in children. TCRdb called the PCR reads again in MiXCR, with one record for every CDR3 protein. The sample shows hundreds of thousands of distinct CDR3 sequences, approximately 29% of them seen only once. The sample here was PBMCs from the stem cell graft donor, taken from the stem cell graft. The receptors originated from a human donor who donated a stem cell graft to a child with aplastic anemia. The CDR3 runs from the conserved cysteine through the conserved F or W. D genes are given only for firm matches. The size entry is marked missing in some rows and otherwise reads once, few, many or a size class.

size: few
D: .
V: TRBV5-1
J: TRBJ2-1
CDR3: CASSEDNSYNEQFF
DNA: TGCGCCAGCAGCGAGGACAACTCCTACAATGAGCAGTTCTTC

size: .
D: .
V: TRBV29-1
J: TRBJ2-1
CDR3: CSVVTETYNEQFF
DNA: TGCAGCGTTGTTACAGAGACCTACAATGAGCAGTTCTTC

size: few
D: TRBD2
V: TRBV6-2/TRBV6-3
J: TRBJ2-5
CDR3: CASGGRALGETQYF
DNA: TGTGCCAGCGGCGGGAGGGCCTTGGGAGAGACCCAGTACTTC

size: .
D: .
V: TRBV12-3/TRBV12-4
J: TRBJ1-4
CDR3: CASSLGLPGLFF
DNA: TGTGCCAGCAGTTTAGGGCTGCCTGGACTGTTTTTT

size: few
D: .
V: TRBV6-5
J: TRBJ2-6
CDR3: CASSYEQGLSGANVLTF
DNA: TGTGCCAGCAGTTACGAACAGGGCCTCTCTGGGGCCAACGTCCTGACTTTC

size: .
D: .
V: TRBV20-1
J: TRBJ1-1
CDR3: CSAREWGSEAFF
DNA: TGCAGTGCTAGAGAATGGGGCAGTGAAGCTTTCTTT

size: .
D: .
V: TRBV6-1
J: TRBJ2-3
CDR3: CASTSLGMYNTDTQYF
DNA: TGTGCCAGCACCTCTCTCGGGATGTACAACACAGATACGCAGTATTTT

size: .
D: .
V: TRBV9
J: TRBJ1-1
CDR3: CASSAPGHTEAFF
DNA: TGTGCCAGCAGCGCCCCGGGACACACTGAAGCTTTCTTT

size: .
D: TRBD1
V: TRBV12-3/TRBV12-4
J: TRBJ2-1
CDR3: CASSARTGLGNEQFF
DNA: TGTGCCAGCAGTGCCCGGACAGGGCTGGGCAATGAGCAGTTCTTC

size: few
D: .
V: TRBV9
J: TRBJ1-5
CDR3: CASSVGPTSNQPQHF
DNA: TGTGCCAGCAGCGTAGGACCCACTAGCAATCAGCCCCAGCATTTT

size: .
D: TRBD1
V: TRBV6-5
J: TRBJ2-3
CDR3: CASSYFYRDRGDDTQYF
DNA: TGTGCCAGCAGTTACTTCTACCGGGACAGGGGCGATGATACGCAGTATTTT

size: .
D: TRBD1
V: TRBV20-1
J: TRBJ1-2
CDR3: CSARYPTGPMEYTF
DNA: TGCAGTGCTAGATACCCGACAGGGCCAATGGAGTACACCTTC

size: .
D: TRBD2
V: TRBV30
J: TRBJ2-3
CDR3: CAWSALAATDTQYF
DNA: TGTGCCTGGAGTGCACTAGCGGCAACAGATACGCAGTATTTT

size: .
D: .
V: TRBV25-1
J: TRBJ2-5
CDR3: CASSDGTWSQYF
DNA: TGTGCCAGCAGTGACGGGACTTGGTCCCAGTACTTC

size: few
D: TRBD1
V: TRBV6-2/TRBV6-3
J: TRBJ1-5
CDR3: CASRRDSTNQPQHF
DNA: TGTGCCAGCAGGAGGGACAGTACCAATCAGCCCCAGCATTTT

size: few
D: .
V: TRBV12-3/TRBV12-4
J: TRBJ1-2
CDR3: CASSLGRENYGYTF
DNA: TGTGCCAGCAGTTTGGGCAGGGAGAACTATGGCTACACCTTC

size: .
D: TRBD2
V: TRBV4-3
J: TRBJ2-1
CDR3: CASSQNPSGSRYNEQFF
DNA: TGCGCCAGCAGCCAAAACCCTAGCGGGAGTCGCTACAATGAGCAGTTCTTC

size: .
D: TRBD1
V: TRBV12-3/TRBV12-4
J: TRBJ2-3
CDR3: CASSGRDRSGLDTQYF
DNA: TGTGCCAGCAGTGGGCGGGACAGGTCAGGATTGGATACGCAGTATTTT

size: few
D: .
V: TRBV7-2
J: TRBJ2-3
CDR3: CASSLSGESAQYF
DNA: TGTGCCAGCAGCTTATCGGGAGAAAGCGCGCAGTATTTT

size: few
D: .
V: TRBV28
J: TRBJ2-7
CDR3: CASSFGDRLGYEQYF
DNA: TGTGCCAGCAGTTTTGGGGATCGGTTAGGTTACGAGCAGTACTTC

size: few
D: .
V: TRBV5-1
J: TRBJ2-3
CDR3: CASSPGTASTDTQYF
DNA: TGCGCCAGCAGCCCCGGGACGGCTAGCACAGATACGCAGTATTTT

size: .
D: TRBD1
V: TRBV12-3/TRBV12-4
J: TRBJ1-2
CDR3: CASSGQGGQGYTF
DNA: TGTGCCAGCAGTGGACAGGGTGGCCAGGGATACACCTTC

size: few
D: .
V: TRBV28
J: TRBJ2-3
CDR3: CASSLWGETPSTDTQYF
DNA: TGTGCCAGCAGTTTATGGGGGGAAACCCCTAGCACAGATACGCAGTATTTT

size: .
D: .
V: TRBV7-9
J: TRBJ1-1
CDR3: CASGGELLRTEAFF
DNA: TGTGCCAGCGGGGGGGAACTATTAAGGACTGAAGCTTTCTTT

size: .
D: .
V: TRBV19
J: TRBJ2-3
CDR3: CASSMAGADTQYF
DNA: TGTGCCAGTAGTATGGCAGGGGCAGATACGCAGTATTTT

size: few
D: .
V: TRBV7-2
J: TRBJ2-4
CDR3: CASSTRRGQNIQYF
DNA: TGTGCCAGCAGCACCAGACGGGGCCAAAACATTCAGTACTTC

size: .
D: TRBD2
V: TRBV6-1
J: TRBJ2-1
CDR3: CASSGRRPGLAGVVPGEQFF
DNA: TGTGCCAGCAGTGGGAGGAGGCCGGGACTAGCGGGAGTAGTACCGGGTGAGCAGTTCTTC

size: .
D: TRBD2
V: TRBV7-9
J: TRBJ2-3
CDR3: CASSLTSGRADTQYF
DNA: TGTGCCAGCAGCTTAACTAGCGGGAGGGCAGATACGCAGTATTTT

size: few
D: .
V: TRBV15
J: TRBJ2-1
CDR3: CATSRGLAAADGEQFF
DNA: TGTGCCACCAGCAGAGGTTTGGCCGCGGCTGATGGTGAGCAGTTCTTC

size: .
D: TRBD1
V: TRBV6-1
J: TRBJ1-1
CDR3: CASSRQGKYTEAFF
DNA: TGTGCCAGCAGTCGACAGGGAAAATACACTGAAGCTTTCTTT

size: .
D: .
V: TRBV12-3/TRBV12-4
J: TRBJ2-2
CDR3: CASQGSGELFF
DNA: TGTGCCAGCCAGGGTAGCGGGGAGCTGTTTTTT

size: .
D: .
V: TRBV7-2
J: TRBJ1-5
CDR3: CASSLERQGQPQHF
DNA: TGTGCCAGCAGCTTAGAGAGGCAGGGACAGCCCCAGCATTTT

size: .
D: TRBD1
V: TRBV6-2/TRBV6-3
J: TRBJ2-5
CDR3: CASSYLGQAHETQYF
DNA: TGTGCCAGCAGTTACCTCGGACAGGCCCACGAGACCCAGTACTTC

size: few
D: .
V: TRBV7-2
J: TRBJ2-7
CDR3: CASSRASSYEQYF
DNA: TGTGCCAGCAGCCGGGCTAGCTCCTACGAGCAGTACTTC

size: few
D: TRBD1
V: TRBV29-1
J: TRBJ2-7
CDR3: CSGGQGSSYEQYF
DNA: TGCAGCGGAGGACAGGGGAGCTCCTACGAGCAGTACTTC

size: few
D: .
V: TRBV29-1
J: TRBJ2-5
CDR3: CSVEDWRDQETQYF
DNA: TGCAGCGTTGAAGATTGGAGGGACCAAGAGACCCAGTACTTC

size: .
D: TRBD2
V: TRBV20-1
J: TRBJ2-1
CDR3: CSASGGSGRAPYNEQFF
DNA: TGCAGTGCTAGTGGTGGTAGCGGGAGGGCCCCCTACAATGAGCAGTTCTTC

size: few
D: TRBD1
V: TRBV19
J: TRBJ1-3
CDR3: CASSRTQGAYTGNTIYF
DNA: TGTGCCAGTAGCCGGACACAGGGGGCTTATACTGGAAACACCATATATTTT

size: .
D: .
V: TRBV12-3/TRBV12-4
J: TRBJ1-1
CDR3: CASSFSGPRTEAFF
DNA: TGTGCCAGCAGTTTTTCAGGGCCGAGGACTGAAGCTTTCTTT

size: .
D: TRBD1
V: TRBV5-8
J: TRBJ1-2
CDR3: CASSPGVWDRENYGYTF
DNA: TGTGCCAGCAGCCCAGGGGTGTGGGACAGGGAGAACTATGGCTACACCTTC

size: .
D: TRBD1
V: TRBV5-6
J: TRBJ1-2
CDR3: CASSPRQGVIDGYTF
DNA: TGTGCCAGCAGCCCCAGACAGGGGGTGATCGATGGCTACACCTTC

size: few
D: .
V: TRBV29-1
J: TRBJ2-6
CDR3: CSVVLESGANVLTF
DNA: TGCAGCGTTGTGCTCGAATCTGGGGCCAACGTCCTGACTTTC

size: many
D: .
V: TRBV20-1
J: TRBJ2-7
CDR3: CSAPRPGTYEQYF
DNA: TGCAGTGCTCCTCGTCCCGGGACCTACGAGCAGTACTTC

size: few
D: .
V: TRBV7-3
J: TRBJ1-2
CDR3: CASSPTGAGDYGYTF
DNA: TGTGCCAGCAGCCCGACGGGGGCAGGGGACTATGGCTACACCTTC

size: once
D: .
V: TRBV29-1
J: TRBJ1-3
CDR3: CSVVWARGPSGNTIYF
DNA: TGCAGCGTTGTTTGGGCACGAGGGCCTTCTGGAAACACCATATATTTT

size: few
D: TRBD1
V: TRBV12-3/TRBV12-4
J: TRBJ1-3
CDR3: CASRSTGYTIYF
DNA: TGTGCCAGCAGGTCGACAGGGTACACCATATATTTT

size: few
D: TRBD1
V: TRBV6-2/TRBV6-3
J: TRBJ1-1
CDR3: CATELGTVAFF
DNA: TGTGCCACAGAACTCGGGACAGTGGCTTTCTTT

size: few
D: TRBD1
V: TRBV6-1
J: TRBJ1-5
CDR3: CASSEGRSGGYQPQHF
DNA: TGTGCCAGCAGTGAGGGCAGGTCAGGGGGCTACCAGCCCCAGCATTTT

size: .
D: .
V: TRBV15
J: TRBJ1-2
CDR3: CATSRDLGQIYGYTF
DNA: TGTGCCACCAGCAGAGATTTAGGGCAGATCTATGGCTACACCTTC

size: few
D: TRBD2
V: TRBV6-1
J: TRBJ2-3
CDR3: CASSRRTSGTDTQYF
DNA: TGTGCCAGCAGCCGGCGGACTAGCGGCACAGATACGCAGTATTTT

size: .
D: TRBD1
V: TRBV13
J: TRBJ2-3
CDR3: CASRGQASQYF
DNA: TGTGCCAGCAGGGGACAGGCCTCGCAGTATTTT

size: .
D: .
V: TRBV12-3/TRBV12-4
J: TRBJ2-2
CDR3: CASSLDPGGQRGELFF
DNA: TGTGCCAGCAGTTTAGATCCAGGGGGGCAGCGCGGGGAGCTGTTTTTT

size: few
D: .
V: TRBV6-1
J: TRBJ2-6
CDR3: CASSPLISGANVLTF
DNA: TGTGCCAGCAGTCCTTTAATCTCTGGGGCCAACGTCCTGACTTTC

size: few
D: TRBD2
V: TRBV4-3
J: TRBJ2-3
CDR3: CASSQDSGLAGSTDTQYF
DNA: TGCGCCAGCAGCCAAGATTCTGGACTAGCGGGAAGTACAGATACGCAGTATTTT

size: .
D: TRBD2
V: TRBV28
J: TRBJ2-7
CDR3: CASRGGGAGLDEQYF
DNA: TGTGCCAGCAGGGGGGGAGGAGCGGGACTGGACGAGCAGTACTTC

size: .
D: TRBD2
V: TRBV6-2/TRBV6-3
J: TRBJ2-1
CDR3: CASSGLSGSPHNEQFF
DNA: TGTGCCAGCAGCGGGCTTAGCGGGAGCCCCCACAATGAGCAGTTCTTC

size: .
D: TRBD2
V: TRBV12-3/TRBV12-4
J: TRBJ2-5
CDR3: CASSFGLAGVQTQYF
DNA: TGTGCCAGCAGTTTCGGACTAGCGGGAGTACAGACCCAGTACTTC

size: once
D: .
V: TRBV5-6
J: TRBJ1-4
CDR3: CASSRRPTNEKLFF
DNA: TGTGCCAGCAGCCGCAGACCTACTAATGAAAAACTGTTTTTT

size: .
D: TRBD1
V: TRBV7-2
J: TRBJ2-3
CDR3: CASSSRDRGTDTQYF
DNA: TGTGCCAGCAGCTCCCGGGACAGGGGAACAGATACGCAGTATTTT

size: few
D: .
V: TRBV20-1
J: TRBJ2-3
CDR3: CSARPQSTDTQYF
DNA: TGCAGTGCTAGACCTCAGAGCACAGATACGCAGTATTTT